This T cell receptor (beta chain) derives from a study of identical twins' blood T cells. CDR1 SQVTM and CDR2 ANQGSEA come from the germline V gene. The CDR3 covers 13 residues. A single record per CDR3 protein comes from TCRdb applying MiXCR to the 5' RACE reads. The sample includes hundreds of thousands of distinct CDR3 sequences, roughly 30% of them seen just once. Notes on this clonotype: An end of the junction differs from the germline gene, which may be a read error.

The sample consisted of PBMCs. The chain uses TRBV29-1 and TRBJ2-7; 11 bases line up with TRBD1. The origin of this receptor is a woman aged 18 to 55 in good health. The CDR3 loop reads CSVRDRGTYEQYF. The CDR3 region has the DNA TGCAGCGTTCGGGACAGGGGGACCTACGAACAGTACTTC.